The T cell receptor (beta chain) under discussion was sequenced for a study of blood T cell repertoires in COVID-19. For the study at large: Acute and convalescent COVID-19 samples came from the United States, Italy and Spain.

As originally analysed: It was from reference gene primer amplification that nucleated cell counts were estimated. TCRdb's table, derived via immunoSEQ multiplex PCR, lists solely in-frame clones and lacks some. The V and J calls and clone size come from that table; D and trimming were worked out from the DNA. The sample holds approximately 140,000 clones, roughly 78% seen once. CDR3 length: 12 residues. Germline lookup yields CDR1 MDHEN and CDR2 SYDVKM. Trimming pared 5 bases from V and 1 base from J, leaving 5 bases between. The sample consisted of peripheral blood. The clonotype was recovered from a human donor with acute or convalescent COVID-19. The donor label of this sample is uncertain. The chain is built from TRBV28 and TRBJ1-2; D gene ambiguous. CDR3 sequence: CASSRSNYGYTF. The CDR3 DNA sequence: TGTGCCAGCAGTCGCAGTAACTATGGCTACACCTTC.